This note documents a single T cell receptor (beta chain) sequence. The target antigen is unknown. Germline trimming cut 5 bases from V and 5 bases from J; bases unmatched to any gene: 9. CDR1 MNHEY and CDR2 SMNVEV come from the germline V gene (reference sequence). This CDR3 is 16 amino acids long. None of the patients had undergone any treatment ahead of thyroid surgery. The record originates from a study of metastatic and nonmetastatic thyroid tumors. Study summary: Peripheral blood and tumor or nodule samples from malignant and benign thyroid patients were compared.

Methods used by the authors: It was from CDR3 differences across clinicopathological groups that a distant-metastasis classifier for papillary thyroid cancer was built. With MiXCR, TCRdb reprocessed the PCR reads. V and J calls and clone size were set by TCRdb, not the authors. The top ten clones hold roughly an eighth of a sample with about 12,000 clones, around 30% of them seen once. Study-level points and caveats: For both blood and tumor, malignant thyroid tumors reportedly showed significantly higher TCR beta diversity than benign nodules did.

This receptor was identified in a female donor with papillary thyroid cancer or a benign thyroid nodule (not recorded which). Some clones in this sample may be carry-over from other donors' samples. This chain joins TRBV27 and TRBJ2-5; TRBD2 matches at 12 bases. What was sequenced was tumor tissue. The CDR3 DNA reads as TGTGCCAGCAGTACGATGACTAGCGGGAGCCGCGAGACCCAGTACTTC. Translation: CASSTMTSGSRETQYF.